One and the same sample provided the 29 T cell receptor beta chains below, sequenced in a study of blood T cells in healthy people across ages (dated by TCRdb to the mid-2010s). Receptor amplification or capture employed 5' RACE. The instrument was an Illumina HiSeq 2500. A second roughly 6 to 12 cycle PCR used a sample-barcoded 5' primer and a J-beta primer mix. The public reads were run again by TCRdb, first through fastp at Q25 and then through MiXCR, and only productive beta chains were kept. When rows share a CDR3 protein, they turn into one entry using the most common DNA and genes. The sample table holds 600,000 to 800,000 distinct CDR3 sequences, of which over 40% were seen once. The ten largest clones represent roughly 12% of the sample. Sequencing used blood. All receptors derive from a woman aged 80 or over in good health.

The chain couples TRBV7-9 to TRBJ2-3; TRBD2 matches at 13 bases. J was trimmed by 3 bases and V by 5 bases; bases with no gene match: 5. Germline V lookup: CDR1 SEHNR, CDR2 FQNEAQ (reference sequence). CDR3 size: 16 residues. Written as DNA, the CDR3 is TGTGCCAGCAGCCCAGGGACTAGCGGGATGACAGATACGCAGTATTTT. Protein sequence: CASSPGTSGMTDTQYF. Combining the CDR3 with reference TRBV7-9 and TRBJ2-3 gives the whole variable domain DTGVSQNPRHKITKRGQNVTFRCDPISEHNRLYWYRQTLGQGPEFLTYFQNEAQLEKSRLLSDRFSAERPKGSFSTLEIQRTEQGDSAMYLCASSPGTSGMTDTQYFGPGTRLTVL.

The DNA for the CDR3 is TGCAGCGTTGAACCGCAGGGCCACGGTACGCAGTATTTT. Protein product: CSVEPQGHGTQYF. The chain has TRBV29-1 and TRBJ2-3; possible D gene TRBD1, 5 bases. V lost 2 bases, J lost 8 bases, and 14 bases lay in between. Germline-derived CDR1 and CDR2 are SQVTM and ANQGSEA. The CDR3 length is 13 residues.

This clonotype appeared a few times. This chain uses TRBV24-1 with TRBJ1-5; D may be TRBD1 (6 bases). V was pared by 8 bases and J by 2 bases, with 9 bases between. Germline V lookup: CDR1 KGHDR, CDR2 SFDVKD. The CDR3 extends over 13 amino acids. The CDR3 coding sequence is TGTGCCACCAAGGGGGAGGGCAATCAGCCCCAGCATTTT. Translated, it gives CATKGEGNQPQHF.

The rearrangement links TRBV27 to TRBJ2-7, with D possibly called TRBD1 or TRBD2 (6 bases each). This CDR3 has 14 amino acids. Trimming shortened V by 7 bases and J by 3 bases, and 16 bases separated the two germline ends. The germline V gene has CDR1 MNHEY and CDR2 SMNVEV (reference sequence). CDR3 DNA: TGTGCCAGCAACCCGTCGGGGGCCGGCTACGAGCAGTACTTC. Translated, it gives CASNPSGAGYEQYF.

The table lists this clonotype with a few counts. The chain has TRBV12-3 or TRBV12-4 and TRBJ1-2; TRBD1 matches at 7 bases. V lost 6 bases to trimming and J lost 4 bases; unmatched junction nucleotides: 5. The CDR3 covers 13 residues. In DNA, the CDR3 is TGTGCCAGCAGCAGGGACAGCCTCTATGGCTACACCTTC. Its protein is CASSRDSLYGYTF.

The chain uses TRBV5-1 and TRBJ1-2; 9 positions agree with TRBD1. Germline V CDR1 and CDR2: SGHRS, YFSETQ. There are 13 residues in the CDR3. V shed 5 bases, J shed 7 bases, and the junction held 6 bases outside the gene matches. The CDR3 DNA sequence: TGCGCCAGCAGTTCGACAGGGGGTACTGGCTACACCTTC. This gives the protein CASSSTGGTGYTF.

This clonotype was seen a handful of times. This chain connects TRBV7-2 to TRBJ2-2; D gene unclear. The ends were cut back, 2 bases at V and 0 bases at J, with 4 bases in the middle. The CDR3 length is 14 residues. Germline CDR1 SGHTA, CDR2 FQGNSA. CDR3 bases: TGTGCCAGCAGCTTAACACCGAACACCGGGGAGCTGTTTTTT. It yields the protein CASSLTPNTGELFF.

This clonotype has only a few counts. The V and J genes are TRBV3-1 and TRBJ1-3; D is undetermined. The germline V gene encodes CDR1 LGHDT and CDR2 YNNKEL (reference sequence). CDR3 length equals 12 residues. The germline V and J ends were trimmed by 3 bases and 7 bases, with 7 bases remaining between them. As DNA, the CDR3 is TGTGCCAGCAGCCAGTCGGACAACACCATATATTTT. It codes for CASSQSDNTIYF. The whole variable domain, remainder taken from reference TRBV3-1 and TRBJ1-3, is DTAVSQTPKYLVTQMGNDKSIKCEQNLGHDTMYWYKQDSKKFLKIMFSYNNKELIINETVPNRFSPKSPDKAHLNLHINSLELGDSAVYFCASSQSDNTIYFGEGSWLTVV.

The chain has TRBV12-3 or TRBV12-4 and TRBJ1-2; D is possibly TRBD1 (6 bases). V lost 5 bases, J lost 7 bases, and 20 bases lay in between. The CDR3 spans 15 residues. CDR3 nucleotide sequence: TGTGCCAGCAGTACCCTGGGGGGGCGTCAGGTTGGCTACACCTTC. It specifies CASSTLGGRQVGYTF.

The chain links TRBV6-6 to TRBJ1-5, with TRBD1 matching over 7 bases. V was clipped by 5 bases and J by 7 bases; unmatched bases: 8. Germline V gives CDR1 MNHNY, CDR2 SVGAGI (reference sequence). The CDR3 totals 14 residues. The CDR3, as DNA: TGTGCCAGCAGTCAGACAGGGAGGGAACAGCCCCAGCATTTT. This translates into CASSQTGREQPQHF.

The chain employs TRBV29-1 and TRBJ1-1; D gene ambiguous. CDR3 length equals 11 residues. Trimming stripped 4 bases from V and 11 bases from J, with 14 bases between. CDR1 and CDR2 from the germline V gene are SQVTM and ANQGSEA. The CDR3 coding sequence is TGCAGCGTTGTTGGTTCTTTTGAGGCTTTCTTT. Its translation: CSVVGSFEAFF.

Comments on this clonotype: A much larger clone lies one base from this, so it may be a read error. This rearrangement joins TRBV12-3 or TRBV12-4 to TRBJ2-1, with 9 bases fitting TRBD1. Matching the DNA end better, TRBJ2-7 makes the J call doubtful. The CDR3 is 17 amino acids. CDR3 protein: CASSTLLQGALYNEQYF. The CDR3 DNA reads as TGTGCCAGCAGTACACTACTACAGGGGGCGCTTTACAATGAGCAGTACTTC.

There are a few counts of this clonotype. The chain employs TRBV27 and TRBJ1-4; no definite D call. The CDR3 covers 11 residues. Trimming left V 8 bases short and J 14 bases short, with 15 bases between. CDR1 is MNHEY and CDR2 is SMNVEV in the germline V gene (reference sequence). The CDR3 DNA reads TGTGCCAGCGGGCCTTATGTACCGCTGTTTTTT. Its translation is CASGPYVPLFF.

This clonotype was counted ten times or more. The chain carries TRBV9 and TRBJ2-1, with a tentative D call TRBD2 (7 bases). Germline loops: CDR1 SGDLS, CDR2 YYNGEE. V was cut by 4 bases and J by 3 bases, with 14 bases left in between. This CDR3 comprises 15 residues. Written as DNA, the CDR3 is TGTGCCAGCAGCCTAAGCGGGACACTCTACAATGAGCAGTTCTTC. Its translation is CASSLSGTLYNEQFF.

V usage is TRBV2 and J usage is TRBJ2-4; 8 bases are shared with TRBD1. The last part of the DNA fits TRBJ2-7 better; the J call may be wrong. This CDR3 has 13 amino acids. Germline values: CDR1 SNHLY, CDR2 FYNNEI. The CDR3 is CASQGGSEDEQYF. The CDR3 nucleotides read TGTGCCTCACAGGGGGGTAGCGAAGACGAGCAGTACTTC.

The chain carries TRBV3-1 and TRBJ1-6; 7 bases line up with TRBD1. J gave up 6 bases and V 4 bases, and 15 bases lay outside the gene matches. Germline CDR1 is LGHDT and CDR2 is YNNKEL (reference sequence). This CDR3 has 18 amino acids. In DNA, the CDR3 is TGTGCCAGCAGCCGGCGTCTTCCTTGGACAGGTAGTAATTCACCCCTCCACTTT. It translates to CASSRRLPWTGSNSPLHF.

The chain's CDR3 is CASSYRRGGSYEQYF. The CDR3 coding sequence is TGTGCCAGCAGTTATCGGAGGGGAGGTTCCTACGAGCAGTACTTC. The V and J genes are TRBV6-5 and TRBJ2-7, with D possibly matching TRBD2 (6 bases). The CDR3 is 15 amino acids. Germline values: CDR1 MNHEY, CDR2 SVGAGI. Trimming shortened V by 3 bases and J by 1 base, and 13 bases separated the two germline ends.

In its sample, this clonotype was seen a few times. As DNA, the CDR3 is TGTGCCAGCTCACTTGGGACTAGCGGGGATACGCAGTATTTT. Translated, it gives CASSLGTSGDTQYF. J is TRBJ2-3 and V is TRBV18; 12 bases are a match to TRBD2. This CDR3 spans 14 amino acids. Trimming cost V 4 bases and J 6 bases; bases outside gene matches: 2. Germline CDR1 is KGHSH and CDR2 is LQKENI.

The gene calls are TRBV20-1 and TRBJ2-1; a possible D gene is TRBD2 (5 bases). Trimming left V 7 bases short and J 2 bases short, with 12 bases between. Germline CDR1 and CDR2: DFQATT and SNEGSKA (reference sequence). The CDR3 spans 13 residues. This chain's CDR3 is CSEEAQAYNEQFF. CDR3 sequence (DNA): TGCAGTGAGGAGGCCCAGGCCTACAATGAGCAGTTCTTC.

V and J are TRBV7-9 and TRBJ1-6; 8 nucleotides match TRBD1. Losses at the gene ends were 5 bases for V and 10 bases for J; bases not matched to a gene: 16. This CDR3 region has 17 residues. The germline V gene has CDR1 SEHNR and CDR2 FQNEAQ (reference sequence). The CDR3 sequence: CASSDHDAGGVGSPLHF. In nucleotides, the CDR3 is TGTGCCAGCAGCGACCATGATGCAGGGGGCGTTGGATCACCCCTCCACTTT. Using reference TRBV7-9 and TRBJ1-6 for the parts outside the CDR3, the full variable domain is DTGVSQNPRHKITKRGQNVTFRCDPISEHNRLYWYRQTLGQGPEFLTYFQNEAQLEKSRLLSDRFSAERPKGSFSTLEIQRTEQGDSAMYLCASSDHDAGGVGSPLHFGNGTRLTVT.

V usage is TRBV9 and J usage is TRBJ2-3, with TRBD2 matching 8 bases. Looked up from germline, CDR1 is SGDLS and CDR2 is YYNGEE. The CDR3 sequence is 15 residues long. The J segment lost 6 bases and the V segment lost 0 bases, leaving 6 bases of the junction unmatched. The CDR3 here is CASSVVGGGLDTQYF. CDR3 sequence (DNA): TGTGCCAGCAGCGTAGTGGGCGGGGGGCTCGATACGCAGTATTTT.

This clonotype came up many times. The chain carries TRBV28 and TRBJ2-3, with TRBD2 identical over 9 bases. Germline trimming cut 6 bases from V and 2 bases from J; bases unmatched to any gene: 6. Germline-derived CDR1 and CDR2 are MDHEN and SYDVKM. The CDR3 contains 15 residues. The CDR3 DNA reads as TGTGCCAGCAGCATAGCGGGGGCCCACACAGATACGCAGTATTTT. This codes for CASSIAGAHTDTQYF.

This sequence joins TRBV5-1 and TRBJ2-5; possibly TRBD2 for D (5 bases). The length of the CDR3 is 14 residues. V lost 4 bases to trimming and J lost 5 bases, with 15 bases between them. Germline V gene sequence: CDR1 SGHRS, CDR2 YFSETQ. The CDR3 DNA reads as TGCGCCAGCAGCGTGGCCGGGGTTCTGGAGACCCAGTACTTC. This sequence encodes CASSVAGVLETQYF.

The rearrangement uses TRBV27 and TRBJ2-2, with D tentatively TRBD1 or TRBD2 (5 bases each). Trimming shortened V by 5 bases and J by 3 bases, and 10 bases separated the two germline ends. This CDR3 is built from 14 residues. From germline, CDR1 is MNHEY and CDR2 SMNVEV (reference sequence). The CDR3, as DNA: TGTGCCAGCAGTCCGAGGGGTGACACCGGGGAGCTGTTTTTT. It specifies CASSPRGDTGELFF.

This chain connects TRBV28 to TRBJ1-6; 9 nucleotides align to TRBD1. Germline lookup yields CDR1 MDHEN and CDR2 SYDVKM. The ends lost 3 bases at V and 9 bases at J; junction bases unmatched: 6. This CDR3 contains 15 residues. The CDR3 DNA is TGTGCCAGCAGTTTCACAGGGGGCCTTGGTTCACCCCTCCACTTT. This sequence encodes CASSFTGGLGSPLHF.

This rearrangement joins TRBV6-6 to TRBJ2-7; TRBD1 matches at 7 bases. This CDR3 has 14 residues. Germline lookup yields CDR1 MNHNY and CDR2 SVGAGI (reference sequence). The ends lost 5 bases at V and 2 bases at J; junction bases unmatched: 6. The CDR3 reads CASSLTGSPYEQYF. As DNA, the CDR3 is TGTGCCAGCAGTCTGACAGGGAGTCCCTACGAGCAGTACTTC.

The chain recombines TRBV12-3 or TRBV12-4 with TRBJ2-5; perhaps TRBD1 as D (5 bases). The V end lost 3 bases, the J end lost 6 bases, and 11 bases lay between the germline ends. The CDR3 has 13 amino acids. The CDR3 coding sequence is TGTGCCAGCAGTTTGGCAGGGTCGAAGACCCAGTACTTC. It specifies CASSLAGSKTQYF.

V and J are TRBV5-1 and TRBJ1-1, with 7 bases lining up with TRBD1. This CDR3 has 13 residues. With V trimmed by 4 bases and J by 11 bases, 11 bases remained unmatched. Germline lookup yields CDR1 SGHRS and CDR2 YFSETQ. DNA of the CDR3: TGCGCCAGCAGCCTAGACAGGGCGGGTGGGGCTTTCTTT. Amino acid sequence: CASSLDRAGGAFF.

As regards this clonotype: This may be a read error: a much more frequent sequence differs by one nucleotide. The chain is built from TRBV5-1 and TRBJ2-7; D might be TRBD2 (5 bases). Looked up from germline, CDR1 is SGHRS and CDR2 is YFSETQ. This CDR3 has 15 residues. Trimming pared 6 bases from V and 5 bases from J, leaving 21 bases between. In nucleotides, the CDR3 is TGCGCCAGCATCTTTTCCCCATGTCCCGGGAACGAGCAGTACTTC. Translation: CASIFSPCPGNEQYF.